Shown below are 4 T cell receptor beta chains from a single sample sequenced in a study of blood T cells in healthy people across ages. The use of a sample-barcoded 5' primer and a J-beta primer mix characterized a second PCR of 7 to 11 cycles. TCRdb reprocessed the 5' RACE reads with MiXCR, giving one entry per CDR3 protein. The sample contains some 930,000 distinct CDR3 sequences, around 29% of which appear only once. The sample was also reused in another study, on T cells of mothers and their children.

Sequencing was carried out using blood. Receptors originate from a woman in her thirties or forties in good health.

This chain connects TRBV29-1 to TRBJ1-2, with 7 bases that match TRBD1. This CDR3 spans 12 amino acids. V was pared by 4 bases and J by 8 bases, with 7 bases of the junction left unmatched. The germline V gene encodes CDR1 SQVTM and CDR2 ANQGSEA. CDR3 coding DNA: TGCAGCGTTGTGACAGGGACGGGCGGCTACACCTTC. Amino acids: CSVVTGTGGYTF. Filled out from reference TRBV29-1 and TRBJ1-2, the complete variable domain reads SAVISQKPSRDICQRGTSLTIQCQVDSQVTMMFWYRQQPGQSLTLIATANQGSEATYESGFVIDKFPISRPNLTFSTLTVSNMSPEDSSIYLCSVVTGTGGYTFGSGTRLTVV.

This clonotype was seen many times. At one end the junction does not follow the germline gene, possibly because of a read error. The CDR3 protein is CASSGNSHEQYF. CDR3 bases: TGTGCCAGCAGTGGGAACTCCCACGAGCAGTACTTC. The V gene is TRBV4-2, the J gene TRBJ2-7; D is ambiguous. The CDR3 extends over 12 amino acids. Looked up from germline, CDR1 is LGHNA and CDR2 is YNFKEQ.

This chain joins TRBV29-1 and TRBJ2-3; D is perhaps TRBD1 or TRBD2 (6 bases each). The CDR3 is made up of 16 amino acids. V was trimmed by 2 bases and J by 0 bases, leaving 15 bases between them. CDR1 SQVTM and CDR2 ANQGSEA come from the germline V gene. CDR3 sequence reads: CSVEYGGAFSTDTQYF. Written as DNA, the CDR3 is TGCAGCGTTGAATACGGGGGCGCTTTTAGCACAGATACGCAGTATTTT.

This clonotype was found many times. The chain uses TRBV6-6 and TRBJ2-5; D is possibly TRBD1 (6 bases). The CDR3 is 16 residues long. Germline values: CDR1 MNHNY, CDR2 SVGAGI (reference sequence). Trimming took 2 bases from V and 2 from J, leaving 15 bases between them. The CDR3 reads CASSYGGAQGQETQYF. CDR3 coding DNA: TGTGCCAGCAGTTACGGGGGTGCCCAGGGGCAAGAGACCCAGTACTTC.